Following are 16 T cell receptor beta chains from one sample sequenced in a study of CD8 T cells in Susac syndrome. The authors reverse transcribed about 0.45 to 1 ug RNA with random hexamers. MiXCR, applied by TCRdb to the immunoSEQ multiplex PCR reads, yields one record per CDR3 protein. The top ten hold more than 0.13% of the sample, which has 150,000 to 200,000 distinct CDR3 sequences, around 93% seen once. Sequencing was done on a sample of CD4+ T cells from PBMCs. The receptors come from a human donor in good health.

CDR3 sequence reads: CSARADLAGEGRFF. In DNA, the CDR3 is TGCAGTGCTAGAGCCGATCTAGCGGGGGAGGGCCGGTTCTTC. The gene calls are TRBV20-1 and TRBJ2-1; 10 positions match TRBD2. The CDR3 has 14 residues. The J segment lost 15 bases and the V segment lost 1 base, leaving 12 bases of the junction unmatched. From germline, CDR1 is DFQATT and CDR2 SNEGSKA (reference sequence).

The CDR3 protein is CASSLGSPGTEAFF. The CDR3 coding sequence is TGCGCCAGCAGCCTCGGGTCTCCGGGCACTGAAGCTTTCTTT. The chain joins TRBV4-1 to TRBJ1-1; D is unclear. From germline, CDR1 is MGHRA and CDR2 YSYEKL. V lost 4 bases, J lost 4 bases, and 13 bases lay in between. This CDR3 spans 14 amino acids.

This clonotype was seen only once. V and J are TRBV4-1 and TRBJ2-5, with D perhaps matching TRBD1 (6 bases). This CDR3 is 16 amino acids long. Germline values: CDR1 MGHRA, CDR2 YSYEKL. The V and J ends lost 1 base and 0 bases respectively, with 12 bases between them. In nucleotides, the CDR3 is TGCGCCAGCAGCCAAGGGGACATGATGTACCAAGAGACCCAGTACTTC. Protein sequence: CASSQGDMMYQETQYF.

The gene calls are TRBV29-1 and TRBJ2-3; D remains ambiguous. The CDR3 is 14 amino acids. Trimming took 6 bases from V and 5 from J, leaving 18 bases between them. From germline, CDR1 is SQVTM and CDR2 ANQGSEA. The CDR3 region has the DNA TGCAGCGTCGCCTCGCCTCTAGTGGGAGATACGCAGTATTTT. Amino acid sequence: CSVASPLVGDTQYF.

This clonotype showed up just a few times. J is TRBJ1-5 and V is TRBV3-1; D is unclear. Germline V CDR1 and CDR2: LGHDT, YNNKEL (reference sequence). This CDR3 has 13 residues. Trimming cost V 0 bases and J 7 bases, with 7 bases left between them. CDR3 sequence reads: CASSQDVGQPQHF. The DNA for the CDR3 is TGTGCCAGCAGCCAAGATGTGGGGCAGCCCCAGCATTTT.

The V and J genes are TRBV29-1 and TRBJ2-2, with 12 nucleotides matching TRBD2. This CDR3 contains 15 residues. J was trimmed by 7 bases and V by 4 bases; bases with no gene match: 7. Germline V gene sequence: CDR1 SQVTM, CDR2 ANQGSEA. The CDR3 sequence: CSVALAGGPGGELFF. The CDR3 nucleotides read TGCAGCGTTGCTCTAGCGGGGGGGCCTGGCGGGGAGCTGTTTTTT.

The J gene is TRBJ2-5, the V gene TRBV29-1; possible D gene TRBD2, 6 bases. Trimming stripped 3 bases from V and 0 bases from J, with 8 bases between. Germline values: CDR1 SQVTM, CDR2 ANQGSEA. This CDR3 is 13 amino acids long. The CDR3, as DNA: TGCAGCGTTGATGGGGGGAACCAAGAGACCCAGTACTTC. As protein: CSVDGGNQETQYF.

The chain recombines TRBV29-1 with TRBJ1-1; maybe TRBD1 (5 bases). This CDR3 has 14 amino acids. V lost 3 bases to trimming and J lost 0 bases, with 11 bases between them. Germline V gene sequence: CDR1 SQVTM, CDR2 ANQGSEA. CDR3 sequence reads: CSVEVGTLNTEAFF. As DNA, the CDR3 is TGCAGCGTTGAGGTAGGGACCTTGAACACTGAAGCTTTCTTT.

The chain is built from TRBV2 and TRBJ2-2; no clear D gene. The CDR3 length is 13 residues. Trimming took off 8 bases at V and 4 bases at J, with 11 bases between the two ends. Germline CDR1 SNHLY, CDR2 FYNNEI. CDR3 nucleotides: TGTGCCAGCCGCCTGTCCGGCACCGGGGAGCTGTTTTTT. It is translated as CASRLSGTGELFF. The complete variable domain, with remaining parts taken from reference TRBV2 and TRBJ2-2, reads EPEVTQTPSHQVTQMGQEVILRCVPISNHLYFYWYRQILGQKVEFLVSFYNNEISEKSEIFDDQFSVERPDGSNFTLKIRSTKLEDSAMYFCASRLSGTGELFFGEGSRLTVL.

CDR3 nucleotide sequence: TGTGCCATCAGTGATCCGTCGACCACAGATACGCAGTATTTT. This sequence encodes CAISDPSTTDTQYF. V and J are TRBV10-3 and TRBJ2-3, with D unresolved. The CDR3 spans 14 residues. Germline CDR1 and CDR2: ENHRY and SYGVKD. Trimming pared 3 bases from V and 2 bases from J, leaving 9 bases between.

The chain employs TRBV6-5 and TRBJ2-7, with TRBD2 identical over 7 bases. Germline V gene lookup returns CDR1 MNHEY and CDR2 SVGAGI. Germline trimming cut 0 bases from V and 1 base from J; bases unmatched to any gene: 6. The CDR3 is 16 amino acids. The CDR3 spells CASSYSMGAGSYEQYF. For the CDR3, the DNA is TGTGCCAGCAGTTACTCGATGGGAGCGGGGTCCTACGAGCAGTACTTC.

The chain has TRBV7-9 and TRBJ2-7, with D uncertain. The germline V gene has CDR1 SEHNR and CDR2 FQNEAQ (reference sequence). Trimming removed 5 bases from V and 3 bases from J, with 14 bases in between. This CDR3 region has 14 residues. The chain's CDR3 is CASSPLGGYYEQYF. The CDR3 DNA is TGTGCCAGCAGCCCGCTCGGCGGCTACTACGAGCAGTACTTC.

This chain links TRBV7-3 with TRBJ1-1; D unclear. Germline CDR1 SGHTA, CDR2 FQGTGA. V was pared by 6 bases and J by 1 base, with 9 bases between. The CDR3 spans 13 residues. CDR3 protein: CASSTPGNTEAFF. For the CDR3, the DNA is TGTGCCAGCAGTACACCGGGGAACACTGAAGCTTTCTTT.

This chain links TRBV7-9 with TRBJ2-1, with 8 nucleotides matching TRBD1. The CDR3 runs 19 residues. V shed 1 base, J shed 4 bases, and the junction held 15 bases outside the gene matches. Germline V gene data show CDR1 as SEHNR and CDR2 as FQNEAQ (reference sequence). For the CDR3, the DNA is TGTGCCAGCAGCTTAGGAGGCAGGGGGCTCATTTTTAGGTACAATGAGCAGTTCTTC. The encoded protein is CASSLGGRGLIFRYNEQFF.

The rearrangement uses TRBV6-5 and TRBJ2-5; no firm D call. The V and J ends lost 6 bases and 4 bases respectively, with 15 bases between them. Germline lookup yields CDR1 MNHEY and CDR2 SVGAGI. This CDR3 is 14 amino acids long. CDR3 protein: CASREREVLETQYF. In nucleotides, the CDR3 is TGTGCCAGCAGGGAAAGGGAAGTTTTAGAGACCCAGTACTTC.

This clonotype has a single count. This rearrangement joins TRBV23-1 to TRBJ1-5, with 7 bases lining up with TRBD1. TRBV23-1 is reported as an ORF; its role is uncertain. Unmatched junction bases numbered 12, after V lost 9 bases and J lost 7 bases. This CDR3 spans 14 amino acids. CDR3 sequence: CARYSEGQRQPQHF. CDR3 in DNA: TGCGCCAGGTACTCAGAGGGACAGCGGCAGCCCCAGCATTTT.